What follows are 17 T cell receptor beta chains derived from one specimen sequenced in a study of identical twins. MiXCR, applied by TCRdb to the 5' RACE reads, yields one record per CDR3 protein. The sample records a few hundred thousand distinct CDR3 sequences, approximately 9.6% being singletons. This sample also belongs to another study, concerning yellow fever vaccine responses in identical twins.

The sample taken for sequencing was PBMCs. Every receptor here comes from a woman younger than 30 in good health.

This CDR3 is CASSFRDNSQPQHF. In nucleotides, the CDR3 is TGTGCCAGCAGCTTCCGGGACAATAGTCAGCCCCAGCATTTT. This sequence joins TRBV13 and TRBJ1-5; D might be TRBD1 (6 bases). Trimming stripped 3 bases from V and 6 bases from J, with 12 bases between. Germline V lookup: CDR1 PRHDT, CDR2 FYEKMQ (reference sequence). CDR3 length: 14 amino acids.

This clonotype was observed a handful of times. The chain couples TRBV5-1 to TRBJ2-1; D call uncertain. Germline values: CDR1 SGHRS, CDR2 YFSETQ. Trimming stripped 0 bases from V and 7 bases from J, with 11 bases between. The CDR3 spans 14 residues. CDR3 loop: CASSLAESVNEQFF. The CDR3 region has the DNA TGCGCCAGCAGCTTGGCCGAGTCGGTGAATGAGCAGTTCTTC.

This clonotype was counted only a few times. The rearrangement links TRBV11-1 to TRBJ2-5, with TRBD1 matching over 10 bases. This CDR3 is 17 amino acids long. Germline V gene lookup returns CDR1 SGHAT and CDR2 FQDESV (reference sequence). V shed 4 bases and J 4 bases; nucleotides not matched to a gene: 12. In DNA form, the CDR3 reads TGTGCCAGCAGCTCCCCATCTCCGGGACAGGGGAGAGAGACCCAGTACTTC. Its protein product is CASSSPSPGQGRETQYF. The full variable domain, with the rest looked up from reference TRBV11-1 and TRBJ2-5, is EAEVAQSPRYKITEKSQAVAFWCDPISGHATLYWYRQILGQGPELLVQFQDESVVDDSQLPKDRFSAERLKGVDSTLKIQPAELGDSAMYLCASSSPSPGQGRETQYFGPGTRLLVL.

A note on this clonotype: It may be a read error: a sequence one base away is much more abundant. The chain employs TRBV6-6 and TRBJ1-1; D unclear. The CDR3 covers 12 residues. The germline V gene has CDR1 MNHNY and CDR2 SVGAGI (reference sequence). Trimming shortened V by 1 base and J by 3 bases, and 3 bases separated the two germline ends. CDR3 bases: TGTGCCAGCAGTTACTTACACACTGAAGCTTTCTTT. Translated: CASSYLHTEAFF.

The chain links TRBV6-2 or TRBV6-3 to TRBJ2-1; TRBD2 might be the D (6 bases). The CDR3 is made up of 13 amino acids. The germline V gene has CDR1 MNHEY and CDR2 SVGEGT. V dropped 7 bases and J dropped 9 bases, with 16 bases sitting between them. In DNA, the CDR3 is TGTGCCAGCAAGGGAGGCGAGTCGTTTGAGCAGTTCTTC. Its protein product is CASKGGESFEQFF.

Ten or more counts support this clonotype. The rearrangement links TRBV24-1 to TRBJ2-1; D remains ambiguous. The V gene's germline CDR1 is KGHDR and CDR2 SFDVKD. Trimming shortened V by 3 bases and J by 1 base, and 12 bases separated the two germline ends. This CDR3 has 16 residues. For the CDR3, the DNA is TGTGCCACCAGTGATGTCGAGGCGGAGTCCTACAATGAGCAGTTCTTC. This translates into CATSDVEAESYNEQFF.

This chain connects TRBV7-2 to TRBJ2-7; 12 nucleotides match TRBD2. After removal of 5 bases from V and 2 bases from J, the junction contained 10 bases not matched to a gene. CDR3 size: 17 residues. The germline V gene encodes CDR1 SGHTA and CDR2 FQGNSA. The chain's CDR3 is CASSPRKGLAGPYEQYF. The CDR3 region has the DNA TGTGCCAGCAGCCCACGAAAAGGACTAGCGGGACCCTACGAGCAGTACTTC.

The chain is built from TRBV27 and TRBJ1-2; unclear D gene. V shed 0 bases and J shed 6 bases, with 8 bases lying between them. Germline CDR1 is MNHEY and CDR2 is SMNVEV (reference sequence). The CDR3 is made up of 13 amino acids. The CDR3 DNA follows: TGTGCCAGCAGTTTATCGGCTCAGAATGGCTACACCTTC. Protein sequence: CASSLSAQNGYTF.

This chain connects TRBV4-2 to TRBJ2-6; D is unclear. This CDR3 comprises 16 residues. Germline-derived CDR1 and CDR2 are LGHNA and YNFKEQ. V was trimmed by 1 base and J by 0 bases, leaving 7 bases between them. The CDR3 loop reads CASSQASSSGANVLTF. Written as DNA, the CDR3 is TGTGCCAGCAGCCAAGCAAGCAGCTCTGGGGCCAACGTCCTGACTTTC.

This clonotype was found a few times. The chain couples TRBV6-1 to TRBJ2-7; 7 bases are shared with TRBD1. Germline loops: CDR1 MNHNS, CDR2 SASEGT. V was pared by 5 bases and J by 2 bases, with 6 bases of the junction left unmatched. The CDR3 consists of 14 residues. In DNA form, the CDR3 reads TGTGCCAGCAGTCCGACAGGGAGAACCTACGAGCAGTACTTC. Residues: CASSPTGRTYEQYF.

The V and J genes are TRBV28 and TRBJ2-5; maybe TRBD2 (6 bases). The CDR3 is 13 amino acids. Germline V gene sequence: CDR1 MDHEN, CDR2 SYDVKM. V shed 8 bases and J shed 4 bases, with 14 bases lying between them. The CDR3 protein is CASAFGGRETQYF. The CDR3 bases are TGTGCCAGCGCTTTTGGGGGGAGAGAGACCCAGTACTTC.

This clonotype was detected ten times or more. V gene TRBV7-9 combines with J gene TRBJ2-1; TRBD1 aligns across 9 bases. CDR1 and CDR2 (germline): SEHNR, FQNEAQ (reference sequence). V was clipped by 6 bases and J by 7 bases; unmatched bases: 16. The CDR3 consists of 17 residues. CDR3 sequence reads: CASRKPLGQGISNEQFF. The CDR3 DNA is TGTGCCAGCAGAAAACCCTTGGGACAGGGAATAAGTAATGAGCAGTTCTTC.

This clonotype was seen ten or more times. The chain has TRBV20-1 and TRBJ2-7; D unresolved. Germline V gene lookup returns CDR1 DFQATT and CDR2 SNEGSKA (reference sequence). There are 14 residues in the CDR3. Between the trimmed V and J ends, which lost 8 bases and 3 bases, there was a span of 20 bases. Here the CDR3 reads CSSPRSRGDYEQYF. CDR3 DNA sequence: TGCAGTTCCCCGCGGAGTAGAGGCGACTACGAGCAGTACTTC.

This clonotype was detected many times. This sequence joins TRBV13 and TRBJ1-1, with 9 bases lining up with TRBD1. The CDR3 runs to 15 residues. CDR1 is PRHDT and CDR2 is FYEKMQ in the germline V gene (reference sequence). V lost 3 bases and J lost 5; bases outside the gene matches: 7. CDR3 region: CASSFGTGSWTEAFF. The CDR3 region has the DNA TGTGCCAGCAGCTTCGGGACAGGGTCCTGGACTGAAGCTTTCTTT.

This clonotype was recorded at least ten times. CDR3 amino acids: CSVELPGVELFF. For the CDR3, the DNA is TGCAGCGTTGAGCTCCCCGGGGTGGAGCTGTTTTTT. This sequence joins TRBV29-1 and TRBJ2-2, with D possibly matching TRBD2 (5 bases). CDR3 size: 12 residues. CDR1 is SQVTM, CDR2 ANQGSEA, per germline. V gave up 3 bases and J gave up 10 bases, with 12 bases separating them.

This clonotype was detected ten times or more. The genes are TRBV29-1 and TRBJ2-3, with TRBD2 matching 8 bases. CDR1 is SQVTM and CDR2 is ANQGSEA in the germline V gene. Germline trimming cut 0 bases from V and 4 bases from J; bases unmatched to any gene: 6. The CDR3 loop spans 15 amino acids. DNA of the CDR3: TGCAGCGTTGAAGATGCCGGGAGGGGGGCAGATACGCAGTATTTT. Its protein is CSVEDAGRGADTQYF.

The table lists this clonotype with many counts. V gene TRBV4-1 combines with J gene TRBJ2-3; unclear D gene. Germline CDR1 reads MGHRA; CDR2 reads YSYEKL. Deletions cut 2 bases from V and 2 bases from J, with 8 bases between. CDR3 size: 14 residues. This CDR3 is CASSQIKPTDTQYF. The CDR3 DNA follows: TGCGCCAGCAGCCAAATAAAACCCACAGATACGCAGTATTTT.